Below, 8 T cell receptor beta chains from the same sample are listed, as sequenced in a study of blood T cell repertoires in COVID-19. TCRdb's copy holds only in-frame clones and misses some; the assay was immunoSEQ multiplex PCR. The repertoire consists of about 430,000 clones, with more than 75% occurring once and the leading ten covering over 0.9%. The specimen sequenced was PBMCs or T cells enriched from blood (not recorded which). The source of these receptors is a woman between 25 and 40 years old with acute COVID-19.

With respect to this clone: Other DNA sequences within the sample encode an identical CDR3. The chain links TRBV24-1 to TRBJ2-3, with 7 positions matching TRBD2. This CDR3 contains 14 residues. V was pared by 3 bases and J by 5 bases, with 4 bases of the junction left unmatched. The germline V gene has CDR1 KGHDR and CDR2 SFDVKD. DNA of the CDR3: TGTGCCACCAGTGATCCGGGACTACGAGATACGCAGTATTTT. Translating it yields CATSDPGLRDTQYF.

This clone appeared once. The J gene is TRBJ2-3, the V gene TRBV11-2; weak D call: TRBD1 (6 bases). Germline-derived CDR1 and CDR2 are SGHAT and FQNNGV. V lost 6 bases and J 0 bases, leaving 19 bases between the germline ends. This CDR3 region has 17 residues. The CDR3 loop reads CASRYQAGTTSTDTQYF. The CDR3 nucleotides read TGTGCCAGCAGGTATCAGGCCGGGACAACTAGCACAGATACGCAGTATTTT.

The genes are TRBV5-1 and TRBJ2-7; weak D call: TRBD2 (6 bases). There are 13 residues in the CDR3. Germline V gene lookup returns CDR1 SGHRS and CDR2 YFSETQ. The V gene lost 1 base and the J gene lost 3 bases, with 8 bases spanning the gap. Written as DNA, the CDR3 is TGCGCCAGCAGCTTGAGCGGGTTCTACGAGCAGTACTTC. Its translation: CASSLSGFYEQYF.

In this sample, this clone turned up a few times. This rearrangement joins TRBV25-1 to TRBJ2-7, with a possible D match to TRBD1 (5 bases). Germline V gene sequence: CDR1 MGHDK, CDR2 SYGVNS. Trimming took 7 bases from V and 5 from J, leaving 12 bases between them. The CDR3 is 12 residues long. CDR3 sequence: CASIEPRDEQYF. CDR3 DNA: TGTGCCAGCATCGAGCCCAGGGACGAGCAGTACTTC.

The chain is built from TRBV7-9 and TRBJ2-3; TRBD1 agrees at 7 bases. V gave up 7 bases and J gave up 4 bases; unmatched junction bases: 14. Germline lookup yields CDR1 SEHNR and CDR2 FQNEAQ (reference sequence). CDR3 size: 16 residues. CDR3 sequence reads: CASTLAELGGPDTQYF. The CDR3 DNA is TGTGCCAGCACCCTCGCCGAACTAGGGGGCCCAGATACGCAGTATTTT.

The chain combines TRBV7-2 with TRBJ1-5, with TRBD1 identical over 7 bases. CDR1 and CDR2 (germline): SGHTA, FQGNSA. V was clipped by 5 bases and J by 7 bases; unmatched bases: 8. CDR3 length equals 14 residues. The CDR3 DNA is TGTGCCAGCAGCGCATACAGGGGAGGACAGCCCCAGCATTTT. It specifies CASSAYRGGQPQHF.

J is TRBJ2-7 and V is TRBV3-1 (or the pseudogene TRBV3-2), with 10 positions matching TRBD1. CDR1 LGHDT and CDR2 YNNKEL come from the germline V gene (reference sequence). After removal of 4 bases from V and 6 bases from J, the junction contained 9 bases not matched to a gene. CDR3 length: 15 residues. The chain's CDR3 is CASSPTGTGVGEQYF. The CDR3 region has the DNA TGTGCCAGCAGCCCCACCGGGACAGGGGTGGGCGAGCAGTACTTC.

In its sample, this clone was seen once. J is TRBJ2-7 and V is TRBV5-6; possible D gene TRBD1, 6 bases. The CDR3 is 16 residues long. Germline V gives CDR1 SGHDT, CDR2 YYEEEE. V gave up 4 bases and J gave up 0 bases, with 17 bases separating them. CDR3 amino acids: CASSQADRTLSYEQYF. CDR3 sequence (DNA): TGTGCCAGCAGCCAGGCCGACAGGACCCTCTCCTACGAGCAGTACTTC.